These 13 T cell receptor beta chains share one sample of origin, sequenced in a study of T cell repertoires in cytomegalovirus infection. TCRdb recomputed calls from the reads with MiXCR, one row per CDR3 protein. The data contain about 190,000 distinct CDR3 sequences, roughly 30% of them singletons. The sequencing input was PBMCs. These receptor sequences come from a human donor in good health (CMV status not recorded). Some clones in this sample may be carry-over from other donors' samples.

This clonotype was recorded a few times. V is TRBV5-4 and J is TRBJ2-5; D ambiguous. V lost 4 bases and J 1 base, leaving 14 bases between the germline ends. This CDR3 region has 15 residues. The germline CDR1 and CDR2 sequences are SGHNT and YYREEE (reference sequence). The CDR3 sequence is CASSHSGLLQETQYF. The CDR3 DNA reads TGTGCCAGCAGCCATTCTGGGCTCCTCCAAGAGACCCAGTACTTC.

This clonotype was counted only a few times. V and J are TRBV12-3 or TRBV12-4 and TRBJ2-7; D unclear. Trimming left V 2 bases short and J 5 bases short, with 10 bases between. CDR3 length equals 13 residues. The CDR3 is CASSLRGSNEQYF. DNA of the CDR3: TGTGCCAGCAGTTTACGTGGGTCCAACGAGCAGTACTTC.

The rearrangement joins TRBV6-6 to TRBJ1-2; D might be TRBD1 (5 bases). Trimming shortened V by 0 bases and J by 8 bases, and 13 bases separated the two germline ends. The CDR3 extends over 14 amino acids. Germline V CDR1 and CDR2: MNHNY, SVGAGI (reference sequence). The CDR3: CASSYSGGNGGYTF. CDR3 bases: TGTGCCAGCAGTTACTCTGGGGGGAACGGGGGCTACACCTTC.

This clonotype was detected many times. This chain joins TRBV20-1 and TRBJ1-2; 7 positions agree with TRBD1. Germline CDR1 DFQATT, CDR2 SNEGSKA (reference sequence). V dropped 3 bases and J dropped 3; count of bases not matched to a gene: 7. This CDR3 has 14 amino acids. The CDR3 DNA reads as TGCAGTGCTAGGGAAACCGGACAGGACTATGGCTACACCTTC. It yields the protein CSARETGQDYGYTF.

The J gene is TRBJ2-2, the V gene TRBV4-3, with TRBD2 as a possible D gene (7 bases). The CDR3 loop spans 15 amino acids. Trimming left V 4 bases short and J 3 bases short, with 12 bases between. CDR1 is LGHNA and CDR2 is YSLEER in the germline V gene. The CDR3 coding sequence is TGCGCCAGCAGCCGAGGGGGGGGGGACACCGGGGAGCTGTTTTTT. Translated: CASSRGGGDTGELFF.

This clonotype was counted ten times or more. The chain employs TRBV7-9 and TRBJ2-2, with a tentative D call TRBD2 (6 bases). The CDR3 totals 17 residues. V was pared by 4 bases and J by 4 bases, with 19 bases between. Germline lookup yields CDR1 SEHNR and CDR2 FQNEAQ (reference sequence). CDR3 in amino acids: CASSSSPGRRGTGELFF. The CDR3 bases are TGTGCCAGCAGCTCCTCCCCCGGGCGGAGGGGCACCGGGGAGCTGTTTTTT.

This clonotype was seen a few times. V gene TRBV15 combines with J gene TRBJ1-1; TRBD1 matches at 7 bases. After removal of 1 base from V and 0 bases from J, the junction contained 11 bases not matched to a gene. This CDR3 is built from 18 residues. Germline loops: CDR1 LNHNV, CDR2 YYDKDF (reference sequence). The CDR3 reads CATSRGKGAGALNTEAFF. CDR3 nucleotide sequence: TGTGCCACCAGCAGAGGTAAGGGGGCTGGAGCTCTGAACACTGAAGCTTTCTTT.

The rearrangement joins TRBV6-6 to TRBJ2-2; TRBD1 aligns across 7 bases. Germline CDR1 is MNHNY and CDR2 is SVGAGI (reference sequence). The length of the CDR3 is 16 residues. Losses at the gene ends were 5 bases for V and 1 base for J; bases not matched to a gene: 7. CDR3 sequence (DNA): TGTGCCAGCAGTCAAACAGGGGCATTGAACACCGGGGAGCTGTTTTTT. Protein sequence: CASSQTGALNTGELFF.

The chain carries TRBV20-1 and TRBJ1-1; 9 nucleotides align to TRBD1. The V and J ends lost 2 bases and 3 bases, in that order; junction bases with no gene match: 4. The length of the CDR3 is 14 residues. CDR1 is DFQATT and CDR2 is SNEGSKA in the germline V gene (reference sequence). The CDR3 DNA follows: TGCAGTGCTAGACCGGACAGGGGATACACTGAAGCTTTCTTT. Translation: CSARPDRGYTEAFF.

In this sample, this clonotype turned up many times. The rearrangement uses TRBV7-2 and TRBJ1-1; D gene ambiguous. Germline lookup yields CDR1 SGHTA and CDR2 FQGNSA. The CDR3 covers 13 residues. V was clipped by 2 bases and J by 5 bases, with 9 bases between them. The CDR3 sequence: CASSLYRGTEAFF. Written as DNA, the CDR3 is TGTGCCAGCAGCTTATATCGAGGAACTGAAGCTTTCTTT.

This clonotype was counted a few times. This chain uses TRBV7-3 with TRBJ2-3; tentatively, D is TRBD2 (5 bases). The CDR3 sequence is 15 residues long. Germline V lookup: CDR1 SGHTA, CDR2 FQGTGA. V shed 5 bases and J shed 1 base, with 13 bases lying between them. The CDR3 spells CASSLTRARTDTQYF. As DNA, the CDR3 is TGTGCCAGCAGCCTCACTAGAGCCCGCACAGATACGCAGTATTTT. The full variable domain, rest sourced from reference TRBV7-3 and TRBJ2-3, is GAGVSQTPSNKVTEKGKYVELRCDPISGHTALYWYRQSLGQGPEFLIYFQGTGAADDSGLPNDRFFAVRPEGSVSTLKIQRTERGDSAVYLCASSLTRARTDTQYFGPGTRLTVL.

The chain has TRBV29-1 and TRBJ2-3; 7 nucleotides align to TRBD1. The length of the CDR3 is 12 residues. Germline V lookup: CDR1 SQVTM, CDR2 ANQGSEA. Trimming removed 5 bases from V and 3 bases from J; junction bases left unmatched: 2. The CDR3 region has the DNA TGCAGCGTTAAGACAGGGACAGATACGCAGTATTTT. Its protein product is CSVKTGTDTQYF.

The genes are TRBV11-2 and TRBJ2-3; the match to TRBD2 covers 9 bases. The germline V gene encodes CDR1 SGHAT and CDR2 FQNNGV. This CDR3 comprises 17 residues. V lost 1 base and J lost 4; bases outside the gene matches: 9. The CDR3 loop reads CASSLAPLAGDSDTQYF. The CDR3 DNA is TGTGCCAGCAGCTTAGCCCCCTTAGCGGGGGATTCAGATACGCAGTATTTT.